One T cell receptor (beta chain) is described in this entry. No antigen is known for it. Generated by immunoSEQ multiplex PCR, the TCRdb table keeps only in-frame clones and is missing some. The sample shows around 1.5 million clones, 95% to 99% of them seen only once. The data were taken from a study of shared clonotypes between healthy human individuals. About the research overall: A couple of female and a few male donors aged 18 to 49 were enrolled. There were three CD4 naive, three CD4 memory, two CD8 naive and one CD8 memory plates per donor.

Study-wide results and limits: The study found about 5% of naive CD4 clonotypes shared across a few donors.

Germline V lookup: CDR1 SGHAT, CDR2 FQNNGV. The CDR3 sequence is 13 residues long. V lost 6 bases to trimming and J lost 3 bases; unmatched junction nucleotides: 3. The rearrangement joins TRBV11-2 to TRBJ1-2; 8 positions match TRBD1. This receptor was identified in a young man in good health. Sequencing was carried out using naive CD4+ T cells sorted from blood. As to subset: CD45RA+ positively selected. The CDR3 protein is CASRKGQDYGYTF. The CDR3 coding sequence is TGTGCCAGCAGGAAGGGACAGGACTATGGCTACACCTTC.